These T cell receptor beta chains were read from a single sample in a study of blood T cell repertoires in COVID-19. Sequencing was performed with immunoSEQ multiplex PCR; in TCRdb, only in-frame clones are kept and a portion is missing. This table has 30,000 to 35,000 clones, about 78% appearing once. The sample comprised peripheral blood. These receptors were obtained from a woman in her sixties with acute or convalescent COVID-19. Each CDR3 is given with its conserved first and last residue. A D gene is named only where the DNA matches it firmly. Some rows mark clone size as missing; the rest say once, few, many or name a class of expanded clone.

abundance: NA; d_gene: NA; v_gene: TRBV19; j_gene: TRBJ2-3; CDR3nt: TGTGCCAGTAGCCCAACGGGTTCAGATACGCAGTATTTT; CDR3aa: CASSPTGSDTQYF
abundance: NA; d_gene: NA; v_gene: TRBV11-1; j_gene: TRBJ1-5; CDR3nt: TGTGCCAGCAGCTTTGGAGAGAATCAGCCCCAGCATTTT; CDR3aa: CASSFGENQPQHF
abundance: NA; d_gene: NA; v_gene: TRBV2; j_gene: TRBJ2-5; CDR3nt: TGTGCCAGCAGTGAATTAACAGCCCGAGAGGAGACCCAGTACTTC; CDR3aa: CASSELTAREETQYF
abundance: once; d_gene: NA; v_gene: TRBV28; j_gene: TRBJ1-1; CDR3nt: TGTGCCAGCAGTTCCTCGAACACTGAAGCTTTCTTT; CDR3aa: CASSSSNTEAFF
abundance: NA; d_gene: NA; v_gene: TRBV5-1; j_gene: TRBJ2-5; CDR3nt: TGCGCCAGCAGCTTGTGGGGTAGCGGATACCAAGAGACCCAGTACTTC; CDR3aa: CASSLWGSGYQETQYF
abundance: NA; d_gene: TRBD1; v_gene: TRBV28; j_gene: TRBJ1-4; CDR3nt: TGTGCCAGCAGTTCGACAGGGGCTCATGAAAAACTGTTTTTT; CDR3aa: CASSSTGAHEKLFF
abundance: NA; d_gene: TRBD2; v_gene: TRBV15; j_gene: TRBJ2-1; CDR3nt: TGTGCCACCGCTACTAGCGGGGCTAAGAATGAGCAGTTCTTC; CDR3aa: CATATSGAKNEQFF
abundance: once; d_gene: TRBD1; v_gene: TRBV15; j_gene: TRBJ1-1; CDR3nt: TGTGCCACCAGCAGAGGTATCGGACAGGGGAACACTGAAGCTTTCTTT; CDR3aa: CATSRGIGQGNTEAFF
abundance: NA; d_gene: NA; v_gene: TRBV28; j_gene: TRBJ1-2; CDR3nt: TGTGCCAGCAGGCAAACAGGGTCCTATGGCTACACCTTC; CDR3aa: CASRQTGSYGYTF
abundance: NA; d_gene: NA; v_gene: TRBV6-4; j_gene: TRBJ1-2; CDR3nt: TGTGCCAGCAGTGACTCTGGGACAAAAATTAGCGATGGCTACACCTTC; CDR3aa: CASSDSGTKISDGYTF
abundance: NA; d_gene: NA; v_gene: TRBV7-8; j_gene: TRBJ1-2; CDR3nt: TGTGCCAGCAGCTTAGGCAGGGGCACTATGTTTGGCTACACCTTC; CDR3aa: CASSLGRGTMFGYTF
abundance: NA; d_gene: TRBD2; v_gene: TRBV2; j_gene: TRBJ2-7; CDR3nt: TGTGCCAGCAGTGAACTGGGTTTTCCTAGCGGGGGAGCCTACGAGCAGTACTTC; CDR3aa: CASSELGFPSGGAYEQYF
abundance: NA; d_gene: NA; v_gene: TRBV19; j_gene: TRBJ2-5; CDR3nt: TGTGCCAGTAGTGAGCCCCAAGAGACCCAGTACTTC; CDR3aa: CASSEPQETQYF
abundance: NA; d_gene: TRBD2; v_gene: TRBV20-1; j_gene: TRBJ2-3; CDR3nt: TGCAGTGCTAGTCTCCAGCGGGGGAGCACAGATACGCAGTATTTT; CDR3aa: CSASLQRGSTDTQYF
abundance: medium-sized; d_gene: NA; v_gene: TRBV5-5; j_gene: TRBJ2-5; CDR3nt: TGTGCCAGCAGCGTAGGACTTCAAGAGACCCAGTACTTC; CDR3aa: CASSVGLQETQYF
abundance: NA; d_gene: NA; v_gene: TRBV2; j_gene: TRBJ1-4; CDR3nt: TGTGCCTGCACAGACACTCTCCGTGAAAAACTGTTTTTT; CDR3aa: CACTDTLREKLFF
abundance: NA; d_gene: TRBD1; v_gene: TRBV19; j_gene: TRBJ1-1; CDR3nt: TGTGCCAGTAGTCCAGACAGGGGCGGGAACACTGAAGCTTTCTTT; CDR3aa: CASSPDRGGNTEAFF
abundance: NA; d_gene: NA; v_gene: TRBV19; j_gene: TRBJ1-1; CDR3nt: TGTGCCAGTGACGACAGGAAAACTGAAGCTTTCTTT; CDR3aa: CASDDRKTEAFF
abundance: NA; d_gene: NA; v_gene: TRBV5-4; j_gene: TRBJ2-5; CDR3nt: TGTGCCAGCAGCTCCAAGACTAGTTCCCAAGAGACCCAGTACTTC; CDR3aa: CASSSKTSSQETQYF
abundance: NA; d_gene: TRBD2; v_gene: TRBV6-5; j_gene: TRBJ2-3; CDR3nt: TGTGCCAGCAGTTATTCGGCGGGGGGGGCAGATACGCAGTATTTT; CDR3aa: CASSYSAGGADTQYF
abundance: few; d_gene: NA; v_gene: TRBV28; j_gene: TRBJ1-5; CDR3nt: TGTGCCAGCAGTCTAAACAGGGATGGTCAGCCCCAGCATTTT; CDR3aa: CASSLNRDGQPQHF
abundance: few; d_gene: NA; v_gene: TRBV7-2; j_gene: TRBJ1-1; CDR3nt: TGTGCCAGCAGCTTAAATCTTCGGGAAGCTTTCTTT; CDR3aa: CASSLNLREAFF
abundance: NA; d_gene: NA; v_gene: TRBV5-4; j_gene: TRBJ2-3; CDR3nt: TGTGCCAGCAGCTTGTCGGGCCTAGCAGTCACAGATACGCAGTATTTT; CDR3aa: CASSLSGLAVTDTQYF
abundance: NA; d_gene: TRBD1; v_gene: TRBV5-1; j_gene: TRBJ2-3; CDR3nt: TGCGCCAGCAGACCGACAGGGCAGAGCACAGATACGCAGTATTTT; CDR3aa: CASRPTGQSTDTQYF
abundance: NA; d_gene: TRBD2; v_gene: TRBV15; j_gene: TRBJ2-5; CDR3nt: TGTGCCACCAGCACCGGGACTAGCCTGGGGACCCAGTACTTC; CDR3aa: CATSTGTSLGTQYF
abundance: once; d_gene: TRBD2; v_gene: TRBV3-1/TRBV3-2; j_gene: TRBJ2-5; CDR3nt: TGTGCCAGCAGCCACCTAGCGGGGCTAGAGACCCAGTACTTC; CDR3aa: CASSHLAGLETQYF